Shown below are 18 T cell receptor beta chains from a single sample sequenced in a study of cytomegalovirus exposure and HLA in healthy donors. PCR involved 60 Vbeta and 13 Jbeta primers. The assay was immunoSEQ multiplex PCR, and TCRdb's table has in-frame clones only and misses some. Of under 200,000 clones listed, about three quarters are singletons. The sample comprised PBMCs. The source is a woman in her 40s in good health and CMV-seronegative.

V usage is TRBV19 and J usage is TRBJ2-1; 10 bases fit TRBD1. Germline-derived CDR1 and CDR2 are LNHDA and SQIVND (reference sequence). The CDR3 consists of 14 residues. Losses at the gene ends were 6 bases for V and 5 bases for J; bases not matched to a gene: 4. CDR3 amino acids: CASRRDRGNNEQFF. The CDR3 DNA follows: TGTGCCAGTAGACGGGACAGGGGTAACAATGAGCAGTTCTTC.

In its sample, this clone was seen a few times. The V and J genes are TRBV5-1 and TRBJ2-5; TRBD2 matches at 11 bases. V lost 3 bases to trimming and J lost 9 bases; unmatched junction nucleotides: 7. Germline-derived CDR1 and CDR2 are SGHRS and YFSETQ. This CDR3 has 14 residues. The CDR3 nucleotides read TGCGCCAGCAGCTCTATAGCGGGGGGGCACCCCCAGTACTTC. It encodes CASSSIAGGHPQYF.

The CDR3 DNA is TGCGCCAGCAGCTACCAGGGACAGGGAGAAAAACTGTTTTTT. This encodes CASSYQGQGEKLFF. This chain links TRBV5-1 with TRBJ1-4; 9 bases are shared with TRBD1. The V gene's germline CDR1 is SGHRS and CDR2 YFSETQ. The CDR3 contains 14 residues. Losses at the gene ends were 3 bases for V and 8 bases for J; bases not matched to a gene: 5.

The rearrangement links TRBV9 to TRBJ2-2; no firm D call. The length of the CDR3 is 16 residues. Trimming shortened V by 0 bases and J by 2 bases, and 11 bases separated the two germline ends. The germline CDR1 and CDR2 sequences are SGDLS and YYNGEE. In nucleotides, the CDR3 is TGTGCCAGCAGCGTAGCGACATCACCCAACACCGGGGAGCTGTTTTTT. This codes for CASSVATSPNTGELFF.

As DNA, the CDR3 is TGTGCCATCAGAAAGACAGGGGATCTAACTGAAGCTTTCTTT. This translates into CAIRKTGDLTEAFF. This rearrangement joins TRBV10-3 to TRBJ1-1; the match to TRBD1 covers 8 bases. The CDR3 is 14 amino acids. J gave up 5 bases and V 6 bases, and 8 bases lay outside the gene matches. Germline CDR1 is ENHRY and CDR2 is SYGVKD.

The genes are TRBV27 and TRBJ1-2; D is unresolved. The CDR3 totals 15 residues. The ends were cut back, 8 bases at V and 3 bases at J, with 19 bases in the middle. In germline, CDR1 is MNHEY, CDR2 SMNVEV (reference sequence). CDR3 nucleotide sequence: TGTGCCAGCTCTCAATCCCCCTTACAGTACTATGGCTACACCTTC. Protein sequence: CASSQSPLQYYGYTF.

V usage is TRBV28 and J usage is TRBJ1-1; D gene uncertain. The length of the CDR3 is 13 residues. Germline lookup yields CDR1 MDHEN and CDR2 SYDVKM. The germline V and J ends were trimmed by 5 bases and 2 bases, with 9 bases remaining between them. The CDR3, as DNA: TGTGCCAGCAGTGTCCTATACAACACTGAAGCTTTCTTT. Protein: CASSVLYNTEAFF.

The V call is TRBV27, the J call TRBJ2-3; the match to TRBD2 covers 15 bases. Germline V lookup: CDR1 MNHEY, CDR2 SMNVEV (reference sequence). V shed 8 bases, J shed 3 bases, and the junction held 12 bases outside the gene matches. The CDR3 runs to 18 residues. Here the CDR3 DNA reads TGTGCCAGCCGAAAGACCGGGACTAGCGGGGGGATAACAGATACGCAGTATTTT. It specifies CASRKTGTSGGITDTQYF.

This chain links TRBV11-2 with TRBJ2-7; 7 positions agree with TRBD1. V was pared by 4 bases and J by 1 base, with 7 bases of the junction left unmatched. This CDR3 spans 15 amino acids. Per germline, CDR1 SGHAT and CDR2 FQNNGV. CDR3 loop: CASSSHRTGSYEQYF. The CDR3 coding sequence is TGTGCCAGCAGCTCACACCGGACAGGTTCCTACGAGCAGTACTTC.

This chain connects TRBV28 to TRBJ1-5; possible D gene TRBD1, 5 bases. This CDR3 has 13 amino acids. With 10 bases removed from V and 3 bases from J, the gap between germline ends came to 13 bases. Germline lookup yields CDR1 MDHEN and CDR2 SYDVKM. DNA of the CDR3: TGTGCCAACTCTCGACAGATCAATCAGCCCCAGCATTTT. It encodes CANSRQINQPQHF.

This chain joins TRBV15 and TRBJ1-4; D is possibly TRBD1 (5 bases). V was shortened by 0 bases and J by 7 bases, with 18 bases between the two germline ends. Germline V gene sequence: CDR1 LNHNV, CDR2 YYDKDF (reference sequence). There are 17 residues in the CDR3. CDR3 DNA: TGTGCCACCAGCAGAGATAATATTCCGGGGGGAGGTGAAAAACTGTTTTTT. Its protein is CATSRDNIPGGGEKLFF.

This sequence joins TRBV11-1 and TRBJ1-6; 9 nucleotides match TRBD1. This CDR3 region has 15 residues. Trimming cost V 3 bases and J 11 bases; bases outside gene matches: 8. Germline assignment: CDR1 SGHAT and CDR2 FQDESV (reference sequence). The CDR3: CASSFTGTGFTPLHF. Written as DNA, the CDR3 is TGTGCCAGCAGCTTCACCGGGACAGGGTTTACACCCCTCCACTTT.

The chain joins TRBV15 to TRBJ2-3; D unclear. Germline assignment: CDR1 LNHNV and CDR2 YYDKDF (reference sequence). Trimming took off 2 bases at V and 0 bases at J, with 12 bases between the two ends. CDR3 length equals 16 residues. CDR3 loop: CATSRKQRTSTDTQYF. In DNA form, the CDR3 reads TGTGCCACCAGCAGAAAACAGAGAACTAGCACAGATACGCAGTATTTT. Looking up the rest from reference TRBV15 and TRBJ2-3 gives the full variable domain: DAMVIQNPRYQVTQFGKPVTLSCSQTLNHNVMYWYQQKSSQAPKLLFHYYDKDFNNEADTPDNFQSRRPNTSFCFLDIRSPGLGDTAMYLCATSRKQRTSTDTQYFGPGTRLTVL.

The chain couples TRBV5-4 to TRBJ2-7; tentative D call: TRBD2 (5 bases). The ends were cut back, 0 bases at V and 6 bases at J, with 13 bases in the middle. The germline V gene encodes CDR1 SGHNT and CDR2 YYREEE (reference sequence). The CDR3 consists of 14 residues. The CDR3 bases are TGTGCCAGCAGCTTGGACGGGGTCTCGTTCGAGCAGTACTTC. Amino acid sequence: CASSLDGVSFEQYF.

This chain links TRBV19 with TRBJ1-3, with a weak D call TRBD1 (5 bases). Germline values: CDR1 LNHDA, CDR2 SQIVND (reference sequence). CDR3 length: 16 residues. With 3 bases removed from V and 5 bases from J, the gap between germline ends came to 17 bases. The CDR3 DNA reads TGTGCCAGTAGTATTGGGGCTTGGCACGTCCGAAACACCATATATTTT. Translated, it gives CASSIGAWHVRNTIYF.

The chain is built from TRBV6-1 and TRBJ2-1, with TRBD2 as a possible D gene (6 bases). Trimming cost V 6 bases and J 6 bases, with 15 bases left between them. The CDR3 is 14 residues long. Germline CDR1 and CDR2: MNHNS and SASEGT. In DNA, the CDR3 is TGTGCCAGCAGCCGCGTGACAGCGGGCAATGAGCAGTTCTTC. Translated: CASSRVTAGNEQFF.

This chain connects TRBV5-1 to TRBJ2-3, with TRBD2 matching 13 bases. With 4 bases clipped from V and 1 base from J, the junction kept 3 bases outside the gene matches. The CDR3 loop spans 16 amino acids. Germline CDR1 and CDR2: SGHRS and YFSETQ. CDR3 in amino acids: CASSTGTSGGTDTQYF. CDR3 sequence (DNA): TGCGCCAGCAGCACCGGGACTAGCGGGGGCACAGATACGCAGTATTTT. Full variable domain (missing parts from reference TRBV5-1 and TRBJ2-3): KAGVTQTPRYLIKTRGQQVTLSCSPISGHRSVSWYQQTPGQGLQFLFEYFSETQRNKGNFPGRFSGRQFSNSRSEMNVSTLELGDSALYLCASSTGTSGGTDTQYFGPGTRLTVL.

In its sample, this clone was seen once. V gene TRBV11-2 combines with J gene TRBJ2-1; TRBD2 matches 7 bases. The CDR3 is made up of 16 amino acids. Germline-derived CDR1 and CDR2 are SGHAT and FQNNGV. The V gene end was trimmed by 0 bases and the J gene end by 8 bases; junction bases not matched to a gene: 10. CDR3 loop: CASSLDLWRGWDEQFF. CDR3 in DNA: TGTGCCAGCAGCTTAGATCTCTGGCGGGGGTGGGATGAGCAGTTCTTC.